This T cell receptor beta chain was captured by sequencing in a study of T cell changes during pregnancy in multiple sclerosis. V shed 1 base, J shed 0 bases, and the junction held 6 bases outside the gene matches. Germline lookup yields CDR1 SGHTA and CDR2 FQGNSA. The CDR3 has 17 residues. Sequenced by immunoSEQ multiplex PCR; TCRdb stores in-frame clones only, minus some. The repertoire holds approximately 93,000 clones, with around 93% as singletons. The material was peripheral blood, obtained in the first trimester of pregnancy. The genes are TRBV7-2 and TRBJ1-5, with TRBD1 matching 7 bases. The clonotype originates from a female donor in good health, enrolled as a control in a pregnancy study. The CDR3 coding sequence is TGTGCCAGCAGCTTAGAGGGGAGACAGGGTAGCAATCAGCCCCAGCATTTT. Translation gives CASSLEGRQGSNQPQHF.